The 8 T cell receptor beta chains reported below all come from one sample, sequenced in a study of blood T cell repertoires in COVID-19. Sequencing was performed with immunoSEQ multiplex PCR; in TCRdb, only in-frame clones are kept and a portion is missing. Among roughly 60,000 clones, over 75% were seen once, and the ten largest hold under 15%. Sequencing was performed on peripheral blood. The receptors stem from a man at least 80 years old with acute or convalescent COVID-19.

The rearrangement uses TRBV12-3 or TRBV12-4 and TRBJ2-1; TRBD1 agrees at 7 bases. CDR3 length: 13 amino acids. With V trimmed by 5 bases and J by 10 bases, 8 bases remained unmatched. CDR3 region: CASSRDRFFEQFF. For the CDR3, the DNA is TGTGCCAGCAGTCGGGACAGATTCTTCGAGCAGTTCTTC.

J is TRBJ1-4 and V is TRBV19; TRBD1 agrees at 9 bases. The CDR3 contains 15 residues. From germline, CDR1 is LNHDA and CDR2 SQIVND (reference sequence). V shed 9 bases, J shed 7 bases, and the junction held 12 bases outside the gene matches. The CDR3 sequence is CASRNPGQGTEKLFF. For the CDR3, the DNA is TGTGCCAGCCGAAACCCGGGACAGGGTACTGAAAAACTGTTTTTT.

V gene TRBV7-3 combines with J gene TRBJ1-2, with TRBD1 identical over 9 bases. The V segment lost 5 bases and the J segment 7 bases; nucleotides outside the gene matches: 5. Per germline, CDR1 SGHTA and CDR2 FQGTGA. CDR3 size: 13 residues. The CDR3 is CASSLRTGAGYTF. CDR3 DNA sequence: TGTGCCAGCAGCCTCCGGACAGGGGCTGGCTACACCTTC.

The chain links TRBV11-2 to TRBJ2-3, with 8 bases lining up with TRBD2. Germline V gene lookup returns CDR1 SGHAT and CDR2 FQNNGV. The CDR3 runs to 15 residues. J was trimmed by 3 bases and V by 3 bases; bases with no gene match: 5. This CDR3 is CASSFKAGETDTQYF. The DNA for the CDR3 is TGTGCCAGCAGCTTTAAAGCGGGGGAAACAGATACGCAGTATTTT.

The chain recombines TRBV27 with TRBJ1-2; 10 bases match TRBD1. The CDR3 is made up of 15 amino acids. With 5 bases clipped from V and 4 bases from J, the junction kept 7 bases outside the gene matches. Looked up from germline, CDR1 is MNHEY and CDR2 is SMNVEV (reference sequence). Here the CDR3 DNA reads TGTGCCAGCAGTCGGACGGGACAGGGGATCTATGGCTACACCTTC. Amino acid sequence: CASSRTGQGIYGYTF.

V gene TRBV3-1 (or the pseudogene TRBV3-2) combines with J gene TRBJ1-2; D not resolved. This CDR3 spans 14 amino acids. V lost 7 bases to trimming and J lost 2 bases, with 14 bases between them. Germline CDR1 reads LGHDT; CDR2 reads YNNKEL (reference sequence). This CDR3 is CASTPGGYNYGYTF. The CDR3 nucleotides read TGTGCCAGCACCCCGGGAGGGTACAACTATGGCTACACCTTC.

In its sample, this clone was seen a few times. J is TRBJ2-2 and V is TRBV12-5; 8 positions agree with TRBD1. Unmatched junction bases numbered 9, after V lost 6 bases and J lost 0 bases. CDR1 is LGHNT and CDR2 is FRNRAP in the germline V gene. The CDR3 spans 17 residues. The DNA for the CDR3 is TGTGCTAGTGGCCCCCTGGGACAGGCGCCGAACACCGGGGAGCTGTTTTTT. It encodes CASGPLGQAPNTGELFF.

This sequence joins TRBV18 and TRBJ1-3; TRBD1 matches at 12 bases. Germline assignment: CDR1 KGHSH and CDR2 LQKENI. The trim removed 6 bases at V and 0 bases at J, leaving 3 bases unmatched. CDR3 length: 16 amino acids. The CDR3 reads CASSSGQGASGNTIYF. As DNA, the CDR3 is TGTGCCAGCTCGTCGGGACAGGGGGCCTCTGGAAACACCATATATTTT.